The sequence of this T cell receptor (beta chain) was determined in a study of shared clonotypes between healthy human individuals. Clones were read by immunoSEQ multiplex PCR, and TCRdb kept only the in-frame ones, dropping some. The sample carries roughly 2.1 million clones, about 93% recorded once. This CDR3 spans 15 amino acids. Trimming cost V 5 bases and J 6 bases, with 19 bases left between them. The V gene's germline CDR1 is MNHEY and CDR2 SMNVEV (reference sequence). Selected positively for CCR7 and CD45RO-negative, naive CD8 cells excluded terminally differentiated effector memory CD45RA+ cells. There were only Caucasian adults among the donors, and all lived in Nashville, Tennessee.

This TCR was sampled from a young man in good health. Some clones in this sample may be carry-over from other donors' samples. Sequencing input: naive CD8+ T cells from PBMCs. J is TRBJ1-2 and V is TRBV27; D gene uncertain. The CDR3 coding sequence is TGTGCCAGCAGTCCCCTTGCGGGCCCCCTTGATGGCTACACCTTC. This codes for CASSPLAGPLDGYTF.